Listed here are 24 T cell receptor beta chains from one sample, sequenced in a study of cytomegalovirus exposure and HLA in healthy donors. Primers for the PCR totalled 60 Vbeta and 13 Jbeta. The repertoire was sequenced with immunoSEQ multiplex PCR; TCRdb's copy has only in-frame clones and lacks some. The data contain about 160,000 clones, approximately 81% of them singletons. Sequenced input: PBMCs. The source is a female donor in good health and CMV-seronegative.

The V call is TRBV28, the J call TRBJ2-3; 9 bases are a match to TRBD2. The CDR3 length is 16 residues. The V segment lost 2 bases and the J segment 3 bases; nucleotides outside the gene matches: 6. CDR1 and CDR2 from the germline V gene are MDHEN and SYDVKM. Written as DNA, the CDR3 is TGTGCCAGCAGTTTAGTGGTAGCGGGAGAAACAGATACGCAGTATTTT. Its translation: CASSLVVAGETDTQYF.

The J gene is TRBJ1-1, the V gene TRBV27, with 9 positions matching TRBD1. The CDR3 has 15 residues. Germline V CDR1 and CDR2: MNHEY, SMNVEV (reference sequence). The V segment lost 4 bases and the J segment 7 bases; nucleotides outside the gene matches: 10. CDR3 in amino acids: CASSSAGTGTHEAFF. The CDR3 DNA is TGTGCCAGCAGTTCAGCCGGGACAGGGACCCATGAAGCTTTCTTT.

The rearrangement uses TRBV7-2 and TRBJ1-2; unclear D gene. The CDR3 has 14 amino acids. V was cut by 3 bases and J by 4 bases, with 12 bases left in between. Germline CDR1 and CDR2: SGHTA and FQGNSA. Here the CDR3 DNA reads TGTGCCAGCAGCTTTGCTGGGCTGATCTATGGCTACACCTTC. Translation: CASSFAGLIYGYTF.

This clone was observed once. The germline gene is not matched at one end of the junction; a read error may be the cause. The J gene is TRBJ2-7, the V gene TRBV7-9, with 7 bases matching TRBD2. The V gene's germline CDR1 is SEHNR and CDR2 FQNEAQ (reference sequence). The CDR3 is 17 residues long. DNA of the CDR3: TGTTCCAGCAGCTTATGGTCCGGGAGCCGTTTGGGGGGGGAGCAGTACTTC. It specifies CSSSLWSGSRLGGEQYF. Together with reference TRBV7-9 and TRBJ2-7, the CDR3 gives the full variable domain: DTGVSQNPRHKITKRGQNVTFRCDPISEHNRLYWYRQTLGQGPEFLTYFQNEAQLEKSRLLSDRFSAERPKGSFSTLEIQRTEQGDSAMYLCSSSLWSGSRLGGEQYFGPGTRLTVT.

The V and J genes are TRBV6-5 and TRBJ1-1, with 12 bases lining up with TRBD1. Per the germline V gene, CDR1 is MNHEY and CDR2 is SVGAGI. This CDR3 has 13 amino acids. The CDR3 DNA reads TGTGTTTCACCGGGACAGGGGGCAGGTGAAGCTTTCTTT. Translated: CVSPGQGAGEAFF.

The chain recombines TRBV6-5 with TRBJ2-3, with D maybe TRBD1 (5 bases). Germline-derived CDR1 and CDR2 are MNHEY and SVGAGI. This CDR3 comprises 14 residues. V lost 2 bases and J lost 4, with 10 bases in between. The CDR3 DNA is TGTGCCAGCAGTTACAAGGGGATGGCAGATACGCAGTATTTT. This encodes CASSYKGMADTQYF.

The chain joins TRBV28 to TRBJ2-1; 12 positions agree with TRBD2. The V segment lost 6 bases and the J segment 9 bases; nucleotides outside the gene matches: 9. CDR1 MDHEN and CDR2 SYDVKM come from the germline V gene. This CDR3 is 15 amino acids long. This chain's CDR3 is CASSRGSSGRGEQFF. CDR3 nucleotides: TGTGCCAGCAGCCGCGGGTCTAGCGGGAGGGGTGAGCAGTTCTTC.

V is TRBV7-8 and J is TRBJ2-7; D is unresolved. The germline gives CDR1 SGHVS, CDR2 FQNEAQ. The CDR3 extends over 14 amino acids. Trimming pared 1 base from V and 5 bases from J, leaving 12 bases between. This CDR3 reads CASSLGPGSDEQYF. The CDR3 DNA sequence: TGTGCCAGCAGCTTAGGGCCGGGTTCCGACGAGCAGTACTTC.

The CDR3 loop reads CASSVLGTPSTDTQYF. DNA of the CDR3: TGTGCCAGCAGCGTCCTCGGGACTCCTAGCACAGATACGCAGTATTTT. The V and J genes are TRBV9 and TRBJ2-3, with D maybe TRBD2 (6 bases). This CDR3 spans 16 amino acids. Trimming pared 2 bases from V and 0 bases from J, leaving 13 bases between. Germline assignment: CDR1 SGDLS and CDR2 YYNGEE.

J is TRBJ2-3 and V is TRBV6-5; perhaps TRBD2 as D (6 bases). The CDR3 extends over 14 amino acids. V lost 6 bases, J lost 3 bases, and 13 bases lay in between. Per germline, CDR1 MNHEY and CDR2 SVGAGI. The CDR3 sequence is CASSDTAGTDTQYF. In DNA form, the CDR3 reads TGTGCCAGCAGCGACACCGCGGGAACAGATACGCAGTATTTT.

The V gene is TRBV7-9, the J gene TRBJ1-3; D uncertain. Germline CDR1 reads SEHNR; CDR2 reads FQNEAQ (reference sequence). The CDR3 sequence is 13 residues long. The ends were cut back, 6 bases at V and 0 bases at J, with 6 bases in the middle. The CDR3 sequence: CASRDSSGNTIYF. The CDR3 DNA follows: TGTGCCAGCAGGGACTCCTCTGGAAACACCATATATTTT.

V gene TRBV10-1 combines with J gene TRBJ2-1, with TRBD2 matching 11 bases. CDR3 length: 15 residues. Germline trimming cut 8 bases from V and 10 bases from J; bases unmatched to any gene: 13. Germline loops: CDR1 WNHNN, CDR2 SYGVQD (reference sequence). CDR3 region: CASSPGLAGGEEQFF. The CDR3 bases are TGCGCCAGCTCCCCTGGGCTAGCGGGGGGAGAAGAGCAGTTCTTC.

The chain joins TRBV11-3 to TRBJ2-1, with 9 bases aligning to TRBD2. The V gene end was trimmed by 4 bases and the J gene end by 0 bases; junction bases not matched to a gene: 4. The CDR3 is 16 amino acids. Germline CDR1 is SGHNT and CDR2 is YENEEA. The CDR3 DNA is TGTGCCAGCAGCTCTAGCGGGGCCGTCTCCTACAATGAGCAGTTCTTC. Residues: CASSSSGAVSYNEQFF.

V and J are TRBV7-2 and TRBJ2-3; the match to TRBD2 covers 9 bases. The germline gives CDR1 SGHTA, CDR2 FQGNSA. Losses at the gene ends were 2 bases for V and 5 bases for J; bases not matched to a gene: 8. The CDR3 consists of 16 residues. The CDR3 protein is CASSLSSGGGGDTQYF. DNA of the CDR3: TGTGCCAGCAGCTTAAGTAGCGGGGGAGGTGGAGATACGCAGTATTTT.

This clone was detected a few times. The CDR3 here is CASSLEGGRTDTQYF. The CDR3 DNA reads as TGTGCCAGCAGCTTAGAGGGGGGGCGCACAGATACGCAGTATTTT. The chain carries TRBV7-9 and TRBJ2-3, with D tentatively TRBD2 (7 bases). Germline lookup yields CDR1 SEHNR and CDR2 FQNEAQ (reference sequence). Deletions cut 1 base from V and 1 base from J, with 9 bases between. CDR3 size: 15 residues.

The chain couples TRBV18 to TRBJ1-5, with D possibly matching TRBD1 (5 bases). The germline V and J ends were trimmed by 3 bases and 7 bases, with 10 bases remaining between them. The CDR3 consists of 13 residues. Germline CDR1 and CDR2: KGHSH and LQKENI. As DNA, the CDR3 is TGTGCCAGCTCACCTGACAGTGACCAGCCCCAGCATTTT. Encoded protein: CASSPDSDQPQHF.

This clone was found once. This chain uses TRBV19 with TRBJ1-1; the match to TRBD1 covers 7 bases. The V and J ends lost 3 bases and 11 bases, in that order; junction bases with no gene match: 9. The CDR3 length is 13 residues. The germline V gene has CDR1 LNHDA and CDR2 SQIVND (reference sequence). The CDR3 here is CASSIDREFGAFF. The DNA for the CDR3 is TGTGCCAGTAGTATCGACAGGGAATTCGGGGCTTTCTTT.

The rearrangement links TRBV5-4 to TRBJ1-2; a possible D gene is TRBD1 (6 bases). V shed 0 bases and J shed 14 bases, with 17 bases lying between them. The CDR3 has 13 residues. Germline V lookup: CDR1 SGHNT, CDR2 YYREEE (reference sequence). Written as DNA, the CDR3 is TGTGCCAGCAGCTTGGAGGGTCAGGGGCGGAAGACCTTC. This sequence encodes CASSLEGQGRKTF. The complete variable domain, with remaining parts taken from reference TRBV5-4 and TRBJ1-2, reads ETGVTQSPTHLIKTRGQQVTLRCSSQSGHNTVSWYQQALGQGPQFIFQYYREEENGRGNFPPRFSGLQFPNYSSELNVNALELDDSALYLCASSLEGQGRKTFGSGTRLTVV.

The J gene is TRBJ2-1, the V gene TRBV11-2; 14 nucleotides match TRBD2. The CDR3 length is 16 residues. Germline CDR1 reads SGHAT; CDR2 reads FQNNGV. V trimming: 6 bases; J trimming: 5 bases; junction bases outside the gene matches: 6. The DNA of the CDR3 is TGTGCCAGCAGGACTAGCGGGAGGGGGAACAACAATGAGCAGTTCTTC. Encoded protein: CASRTSGRGNNNEQFF.

J is TRBJ2-5 and V is TRBV7-3; 9 bases agree with TRBD2. CDR3 length: 19 residues. V lost 0 bases and J lost 1; bases outside the gene matches: 12. CDR1 is SGHTA, CDR2 FQGTGA, per germline. This chain's CDR3 is CASSLTGWSSGSLQETQYF. Here the CDR3 DNA reads TGTGCCAGCAGCTTAACGGGTTGGAGTAGCGGGAGCCTCCAAGAGACCCAGTACTTC.

This clone is a singleton in its sample. The chain joins TRBV4-1 to TRBJ1-6; 7 bases line up with TRBD1. Trimming took 0 bases from V and 8 from J; bases not matched to a gene: 4. CDR1 is MGHRA, CDR2 YSYEKL, per germline. CDR3 length: 15 residues. The CDR3 is CASSQDPGQYSPLHF. The DNA for the CDR3 is TGCGCCAGCAGCCAAGATCCGGGACAGTATTCACCCCTCCACTTT.

The V gene is TRBV6-1, the J gene TRBJ2-1; D is perhaps TRBD2 (5 bases). Trimming took 2 bases from V and 0 from J, leaving 11 bases between them. CDR3 length equals 16 residues. CDR1 is MNHNS, CDR2 SASEGT, per germline. The CDR3 region has the DNA TGTGCCAGCAGTGAATCTAGAGGGAGCTCCTACAATGAGCAGTTCTTC. It translates to CASSESRGSSYNEQFF.

This clone was recorded once. The V gene is TRBV7-9, the J gene TRBJ1-1; maybe TRBD1 (5 bases). Per the germline V gene, CDR1 is SEHNR and CDR2 is FQNEAQ (reference sequence). The CDR3 is made up of 13 amino acids. Trimming took off 7 bases at V and 1 base at J, with 10 bases between the two ends. The CDR3 protein is CASIMDKNTEAFF. The CDR3 coding sequence is TGTGCCAGCATCATGGACAAGAACACTGAAGCTTTCTTT.

This sequence joins TRBV20-1 and TRBJ2-7, with D tentatively TRBD2 (6 bases). CDR3 size: 10 residues. CDR1 DFQATT and CDR2 SNEGSKA come from the germline V gene (reference sequence). V was shortened by 0 bases and J by 9 bases, with 6 bases between the two germline ends. This CDR3 reads CSARDGRQYF. DNA of the CDR3: TGCAGTGCTAGAGACGGGAGGCAGTACTTC.